Sequencing of this TCR beta chain was carried out in a study of cytomegalovirus exposure and HLA in healthy donors. It was with 60 Vbeta and 13 Jbeta primers that the PCR ran. Some clones are missing from TCRdb's copy, which holds only in-frame ones; the method was immunoSEQ multiplex PCR. Of roughly 100,000 clones in the sample, about 80% were seen once. The CDR3 has 17 amino acids. With V trimmed by 7 bases and J by 3 bases, 19 bases remained unmatched. In germline, CDR1 is SGHNT, CDR2 YYREEE (reference sequence). The chain recombines TRBV5-4 with TRBJ2-7; 7 nucleotides match TRBD1. The receptor comes from a middle-aged man in good health and CMV-seropositive. The sequencing sample was made of PBMCs. CDR3 protein: CASSASTDRQVVYEQYF. Written as DNA, the CDR3 is TGTGCCAGCTCCGCTTCGACGGACAGGCAGGTGGTCTACGAGCAGTACTTC.